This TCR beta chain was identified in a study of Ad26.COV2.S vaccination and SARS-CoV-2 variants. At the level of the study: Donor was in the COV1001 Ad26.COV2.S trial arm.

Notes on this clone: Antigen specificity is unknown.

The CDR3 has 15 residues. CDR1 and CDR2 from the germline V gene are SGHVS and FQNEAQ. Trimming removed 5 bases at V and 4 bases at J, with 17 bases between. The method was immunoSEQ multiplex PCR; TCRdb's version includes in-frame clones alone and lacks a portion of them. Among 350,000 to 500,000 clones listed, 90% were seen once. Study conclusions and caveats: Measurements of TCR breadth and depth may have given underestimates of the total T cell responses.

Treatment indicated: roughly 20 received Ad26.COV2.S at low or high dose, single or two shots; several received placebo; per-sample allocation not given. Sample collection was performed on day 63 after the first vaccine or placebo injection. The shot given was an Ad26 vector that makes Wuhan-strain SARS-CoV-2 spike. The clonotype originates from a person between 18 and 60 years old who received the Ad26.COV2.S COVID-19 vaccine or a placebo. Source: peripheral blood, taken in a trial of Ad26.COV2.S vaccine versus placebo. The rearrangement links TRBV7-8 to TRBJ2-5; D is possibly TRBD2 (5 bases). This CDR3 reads CASSLGRDLRETQYF. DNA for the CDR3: TGTGCCAGCAGCCTCGGACGGGATCTCCGAGAGACCCAGTACTTC.